Ten or more counts support the clone carrying this T cell receptor beta chain. Its target is not known. This CDR3 is 15 amino acids long. V was pared by 4 bases and J by 4 bases, with 14 bases between. Germline V gene lookup returns CDR1 SGDLS and CDR2 YYNGEE. The record originates from a study of CD8 T cells in ankylosing spondylitis. Quantitative molecular-barcoded 5'-RACE generated the TCR beta libraries. TCRdb used MiXCR to reprocess the 5' RACE reads, holding one entry per CDR3 protein. The sample carries roughly 42,000 distinct CDR3 sequences, approximately 2.6% recorded once. Study-level results: Past research had described some motif variants in reactive arthritis synovial fluid and blood. From matched ankylosing spondylitis synovial fluid, disease-linked clones were reportedly recovered at significantly enriched levels.

What was sequenced was blood, either unsorted or a sorted T cell fraction (not recorded which). The source is a male donor with ankylosing spondylitis or in good health (not recorded which). The chain combines TRBV9 with TRBJ1-4; a possible D gene is TRBD1 (6 bases). The CDR3: CASSNTGTFNEKLFF. The CDR3 region has the DNA TGTGCCAGCAGCAACACAGGGACCTTTAATGAAAAACTGTTTTTT.